This T cell receptor beta chain was recovered during a study of T cell responses to AZD1222 COVID-19 vaccine. Study-level background: Pooling was applied to second doses at about 4 or about 12 weeks. Study conclusions and caveats: Only after the peak T cell response were repertoires sampled.

Comment on this clone: The target antigen is unknown.

Germline CDR1 reads LNHDA; CDR2 reads SQIVND (reference sequence). The length of the CDR3 is 13 residues. The V end was cut by 6 bases, the J end by 7 bases, with 15 bases between. The protocol was immunoSEQ multiplex PCR, while the TCRdb copy is restricted to in-frame clones and leaves out a portion. The table lists about 83,000 clones, roughly 83% of them singletons. The source is an adult in good health. The chain employs TRBV19 and TRBJ1-2; D call uncertain. Sequenced here: peripheral blood, sampled on day 0 of AZD1222 vaccination. CDR3 amino acids: CASSFQYSGGYTF. CDR3 coding DNA: TGTGCCAGTAGCTTCCAGTACAGCGGTGGCTACACCTTC.